The 3 T cell receptor beta chains presented below share a single source sample, sequenced in a study of human T cells and chemical hapten exposure. Time point described: patch test 1, 2 weeks after DPC sensitization. The treatment is: therapeutic diphenylcyclopropenone sensitization with weekly scalp DPC. TCRdb re-called the RACE reads with MiXCR, one entry per CDR3 protein. The table includes 300,000 to 450,000 distinct CDR3 sequences, approximately 5% detected once. The sample here was whole blood, taken in connection with sensitization to the hapten diphenylcyclopropenone (DPC). The receptors here all came from a woman aged 45-59 years with alopecia areata. Some clones in this sample may be carry-over from other donors' samples.

CDR3 DNA: TGTGCCAGCAGTCAAACGCTAGCGGGCCTCCTGAACATTCAGTACTTC. This translates into CASSQTLAGLLNIQYF. The chain has TRBV2 and TRBJ2-4; 8 bases are shared with TRBD2. Germline V lookup: CDR1 SNHLY, CDR2 FYNNEI. The CDR3 length is 16 residues. V dropped 5 bases and J dropped 7; count of bases not matched to a gene: 13.

This clonotype was found many times. The chain carries TRBV6-4 and TRBJ1-5; D not certain. The ends were cut back, 8 bases at V and 11 bases at J, with 7 bases in the middle. The CDR3 loop spans 9 amino acids. CDR1 is MRHNA, CDR2 SNTAGT, per germline. In DNA, the CDR3 is TGTGCCAGCCGGGCGACCCAGCATTTT. Protein sequence: CASRATQHF.

This clonotype was counted ten times or more. The chain links TRBV27 to TRBJ2-2, with D unresolved. From germline, CDR1 is MNHEY and CDR2 SMNVEV (reference sequence). The CDR3 runs 15 residues. V lost 0 bases and J lost 4, with 9 bases in between. In DNA form, the CDR3 reads TGTGCCAGCAGTTTATCAAGGCGCGGCACCGGGGAGCTGTTTTTT. It translates to CASSLSRRGTGELFF.